The present TCR beta chain was sequenced within a study of T-cell memory formation after mild COVID-19. cDNA libraries for TCR alpha and TCR beta, carrying sample barcodes and UMIs, came from 5'RACE with constant-segment primers. One entry per CDR3 protein, called by TCRdb with MiXCR from the 5' RACE reads. The table records under 300,000 distinct CDR3 sequences, 16% of them present only once. Study-level results: Clones contracting over day 15 to 85 were CD4/CD8 balanced, with later expanders leaning CD4+.

This clonotype was counted between two and nine times. What it binds is not known. The CDR3 runs to 13 residues. J was trimmed by 5 bases and V by 3 bases; bases with no gene match: 2. CDR1 and CDR2 (germline): KGHSH, LQKENI. The source material was PBMCs or a T cell subset sorted from them (not recorded which). This TCR came from a man younger than 35 who had mild COVID-19 (a few samples of this study predate the infection). Cell type and time point are not known. The gene calls are TRBV18 and TRBJ2-7; 9 bases agree with TRBD1. As DNA, the CDR3 is TGTGCCAGCTCACCGGGACAGGGTAACGAGCAGTACTTC. This sequence encodes CASSPGQGNEQYF.